This T cell receptor beta chain came from a study of CD8 T cells in Susac syndrome. Negative isolation was used for CD8+ and CD4+ T cells and FACS enrichment for TEMRA cells. This clonotype was recorded a few times. Random hexamers were used to reverse transcribe the RNA input (about 0.45 to 1 ug). Each CDR3 protein is one row after TCRdb ran MiXCR on the immunoSEQ multiplex PCR reads. The sample gives over 350,000 distinct CDR3 sequences, 75% to 90% of which show up once; about 0.12% is in the top ten. The V end was cut by 0 bases, the J end by 0 bases, with 6 bases between. Looked up from germline, CDR1 is SQVTM and CDR2 is ANQGSEA. The CDR3 runs to 13 residues.

This chain links TRBV29-1 with TRBJ2-7; unclear D gene. The sample comprised CD8+ T cells from PBMCs. This TCR derives from a human donor with multiple sclerosis. CDR3: CSVEDPDSYEQYF. The CDR3 DNA reads TGCAGCGTTGAAGATCCTGACTCCTACGAGCAGTACTTC.